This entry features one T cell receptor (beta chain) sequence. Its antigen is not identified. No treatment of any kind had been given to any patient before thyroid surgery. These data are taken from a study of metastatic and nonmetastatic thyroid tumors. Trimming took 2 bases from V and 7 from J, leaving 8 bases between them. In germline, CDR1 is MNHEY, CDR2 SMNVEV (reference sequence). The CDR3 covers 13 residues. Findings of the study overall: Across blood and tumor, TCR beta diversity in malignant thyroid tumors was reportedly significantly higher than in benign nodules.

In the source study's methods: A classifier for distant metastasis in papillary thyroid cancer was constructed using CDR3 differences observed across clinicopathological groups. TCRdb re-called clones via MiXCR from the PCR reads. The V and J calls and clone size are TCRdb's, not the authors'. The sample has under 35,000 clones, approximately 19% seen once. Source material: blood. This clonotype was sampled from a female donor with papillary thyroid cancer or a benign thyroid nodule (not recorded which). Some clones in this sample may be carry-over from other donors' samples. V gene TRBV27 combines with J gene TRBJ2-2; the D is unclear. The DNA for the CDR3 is TGTGCCAGCAGTTTACCCGGGCACGGGGAGCTGTTTTTT. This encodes CASSLPGHGELFF.